This TCR beta chain comes out of a study of blood T cell repertoires in COVID-19 (dated by TCRdb to the early 2020s). Background on the whole study: Samples covering the acute and convalescent phases of COVID-19 were provided by collaborators in the United States, Italy and Spain. The prospective study material was composed of cDNA or gDNA derived from T cells, B-cell-depleted T cells, or PBMCs. The dataset comprised deeply sampled blood TCRbeta repertoires from subjects exposed to, actively infected with, or recovered from COVID-19. The repertoires were released in a freely available public database meant as a resource for research on the immune response to SARS-CoV-2. The samples were drawn from two sources: the first 160 participants of the ongoing ImmuneRACE study, and some 1,300 subjects contributed by 6 global collaborators. The sample metadata nearly always contained a de-identified subject ID, COVID-19 status, age in years and sex. Where available, HLA class I and class II types were taken from metadata supplied by the sample provider and were not determined by assay-based typing. Overall study results and their limits: How much clinical and demographic metadata was included differed by source and by participant, and the metadata was provided uncurated.

The CDR3 goes from the cysteine to the phenylalanine over 11 residues. The DNA shown is the 33-base CDR3, in frame from base 1. The germline V gene sets CDR1 to SNHLY and CDR2 to FYNNEI. Collaborating institutions collected whole blood in K2EDTA tubes following their own protocols. For TCRbeta analysis, collaborators shipped samples in one of three forms: frozen whole blood, isolated PBMCs, or DNA extracted from either of those sample types. As to this clone: Its antigen is currently not known. The junction differs from germline at one of its ends, possibly a read error.

TCRbeta CDR3 regions were amplified from genomic DNA using the immunoSEQ Assay, a bias-controlled multiplex PCR. In the paper's pipeline: Nucleated cell counts per sample were estimated from amplification of reference gene primers within the assay. Sequence reads were collapsed and filtered to measure the absolute abundance of every unique TCRbeta CDR3 rearrangement. For each sample, productive Simpson clonality was calculated as the square root of Simpson's diversity index across productive rearrangements. TCRdb mirrors the immuneACCESS table, restricted to in-frame sequences. Some clones are absent from its copies; in checked studies, under half trace to an unresolved V gene, and the reason for the others is unknown. Clone size and V and J calls were adopted from that table, with D and trimming inferred from the DNA. The sample contains 30,000 or so clones, about 90% of them found a single time. Roughly 5.2% of the sample belongs to the ten largest clones.

Recombination joined TRBV2 with TRBJ2-1; 10 bases in the middle match TRBD1. Sequencing was performed on peripheral blood. The receptor was isolated from a human donor in a cohort sampled during active COVID-19. In nucleotide form, the sequence is TGTGCCAGCAGTGAGGGGACAGGGGCCCTCTTC. Its protein is CASSEGTGALF.